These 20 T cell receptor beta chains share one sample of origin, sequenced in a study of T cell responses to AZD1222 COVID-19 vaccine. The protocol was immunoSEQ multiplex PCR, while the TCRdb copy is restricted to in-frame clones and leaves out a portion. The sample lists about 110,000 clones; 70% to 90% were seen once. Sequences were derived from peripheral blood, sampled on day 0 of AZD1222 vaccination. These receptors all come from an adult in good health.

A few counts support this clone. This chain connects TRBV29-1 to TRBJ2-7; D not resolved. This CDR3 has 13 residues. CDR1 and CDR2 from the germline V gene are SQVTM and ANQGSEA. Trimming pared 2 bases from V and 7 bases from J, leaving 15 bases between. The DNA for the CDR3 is TGCAGCGTTGAATCGCCCGCCCCGGGTGAGCAGTACTTC. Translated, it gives CSVESPAPGEQYF.

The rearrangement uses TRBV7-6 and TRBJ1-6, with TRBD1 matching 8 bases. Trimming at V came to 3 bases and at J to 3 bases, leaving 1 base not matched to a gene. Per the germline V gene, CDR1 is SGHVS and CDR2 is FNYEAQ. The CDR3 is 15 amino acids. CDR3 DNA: TGTGCCAGCAGCTTCGACAGGGGCTATAATTCACCCCTCCACTTT. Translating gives CASSFDRGYNSPLHF.

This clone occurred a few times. CDR3 loop: CASSPSRSGVSYEQYF. CDR3 in DNA: TGTGCCAGCAGTCCGTCCCGGAGCGGAGTCTCCTACGAGCAGTACTTC. The V call is TRBV27, the J call TRBJ2-7; TRBD2 might be the D (5 bases). This CDR3 region has 16 residues. Deletions cut 5 bases from V and 0 bases from J, with 17 bases between. The germline gives CDR1 MNHEY, CDR2 SMNVEV (reference sequence).

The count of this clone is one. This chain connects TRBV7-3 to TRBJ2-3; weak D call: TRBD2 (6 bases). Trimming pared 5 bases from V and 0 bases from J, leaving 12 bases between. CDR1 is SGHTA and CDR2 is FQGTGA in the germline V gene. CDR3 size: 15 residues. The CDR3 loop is CASSARDWSTDTQYF. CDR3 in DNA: TGTGCCAGCAGCGCCCGGGACTGGAGCACAGATACGCAGTATTTT.

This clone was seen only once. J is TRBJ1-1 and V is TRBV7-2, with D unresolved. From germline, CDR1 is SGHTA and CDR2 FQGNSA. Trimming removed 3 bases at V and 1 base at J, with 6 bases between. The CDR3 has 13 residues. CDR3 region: CASSFGKNTEAFF. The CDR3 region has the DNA TGTGCCAGCAGCTTTGGAAAGAACACTGAAGCTTTCTTT.

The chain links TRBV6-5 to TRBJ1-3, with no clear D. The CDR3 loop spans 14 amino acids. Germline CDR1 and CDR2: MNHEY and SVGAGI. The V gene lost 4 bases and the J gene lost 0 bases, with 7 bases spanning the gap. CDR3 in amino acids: CASSSLHSGNTIYF. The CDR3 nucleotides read TGTGCCAGCAGTTCCCTGCACTCTGGAAACACCATATATTTT.

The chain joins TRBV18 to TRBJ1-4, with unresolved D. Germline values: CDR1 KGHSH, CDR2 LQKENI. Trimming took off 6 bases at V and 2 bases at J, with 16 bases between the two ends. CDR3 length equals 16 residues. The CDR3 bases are TGTGCCAGCTCGCAGCTGGAGGGATCTACTAATGAAAAACTGTTTTTT. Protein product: CASSQLEGSTNEKLFF.

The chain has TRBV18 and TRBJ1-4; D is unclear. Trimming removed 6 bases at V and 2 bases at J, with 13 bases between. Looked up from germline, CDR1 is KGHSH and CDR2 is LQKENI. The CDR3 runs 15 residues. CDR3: CASSPSLGTNEKLFF. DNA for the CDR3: TGTGCCAGCTCGCCGTCACTTGGGACTAATGAAAAACTGTTTTTT.

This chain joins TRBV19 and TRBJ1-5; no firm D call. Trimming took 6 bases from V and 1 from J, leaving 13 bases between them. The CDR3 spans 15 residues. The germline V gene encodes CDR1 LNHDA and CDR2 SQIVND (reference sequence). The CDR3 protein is CASSPWNRSNQPQHF. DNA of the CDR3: TGTGCCAGTAGCCCTTGGAACAGAAGCAATCAGCCCCAGCATTTT. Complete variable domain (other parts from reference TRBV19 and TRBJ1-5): DGGITQSPKYLFRKEGQNVTLSCEQNLNHDAMYWYRQDPGQGLRLIYYSQIVNDFQKGDIAEGYSVSREKKESFPLTVTSAQKNPTAFYLCASSPWNRSNQPQHFGDGTRLSIL.

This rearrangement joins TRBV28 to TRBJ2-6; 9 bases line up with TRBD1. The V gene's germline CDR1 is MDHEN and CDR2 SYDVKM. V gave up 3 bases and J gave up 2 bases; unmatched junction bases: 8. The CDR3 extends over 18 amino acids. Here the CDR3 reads CASSFRGTGRPGANVLTF. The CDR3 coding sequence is TGTGCCAGCAGTTTCCGCGGGACAGGGAGACCTGGGGCCAACGTCCTGACTTTC.

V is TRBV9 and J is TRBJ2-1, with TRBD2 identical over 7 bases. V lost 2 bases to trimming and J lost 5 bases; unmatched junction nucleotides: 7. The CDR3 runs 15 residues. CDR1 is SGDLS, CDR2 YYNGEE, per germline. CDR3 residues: CASSVDGGVHNEQFF. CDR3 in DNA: TGTGCCAGCAGCGTGGATGGGGGGGTCCACAATGAGCAGTTCTTC.

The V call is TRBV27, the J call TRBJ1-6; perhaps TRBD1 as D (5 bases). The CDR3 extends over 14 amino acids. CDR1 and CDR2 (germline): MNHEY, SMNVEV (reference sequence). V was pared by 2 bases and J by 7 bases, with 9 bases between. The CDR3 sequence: CASSLRGANSPLHF. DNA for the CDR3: TGTGCCAGCAGTTTAAGGGGCGCGAATTCACCCCTCCACTTT.

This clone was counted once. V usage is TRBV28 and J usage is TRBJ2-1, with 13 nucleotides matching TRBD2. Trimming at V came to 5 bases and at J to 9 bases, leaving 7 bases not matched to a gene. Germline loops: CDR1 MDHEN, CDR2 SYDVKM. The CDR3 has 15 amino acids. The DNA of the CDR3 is TGTGCCAGCAGTGCCACTAGCGGGAGGGCGGGTGAGCAGTTCTTC. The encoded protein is CASSATSGRAGEQFF. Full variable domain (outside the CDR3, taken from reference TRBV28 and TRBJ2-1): DVKVTQSSRYLVKRTGEKVFLECVQDMDHENMFWYRQDPGLGLRLIYFSYDVKMKEKGDIPEGYSVSREKKERFSLILESASTNQTSMYLCASSATSGRAGEQFFGPGTRLTVL.

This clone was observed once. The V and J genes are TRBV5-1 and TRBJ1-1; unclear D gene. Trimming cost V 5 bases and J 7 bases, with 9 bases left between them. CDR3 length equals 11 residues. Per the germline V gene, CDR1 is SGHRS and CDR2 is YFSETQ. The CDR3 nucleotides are TGCGCCAGCAGGGGGAGCCGTGAAGCTTTCTTT. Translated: CASRGSREAFF.

The CDR3 DNA follows: TGTGCCAGCACCCCGGGACAGGGCTACGAGCAGTACTTC. Its translation is CASTPGQGYEQYF. V is TRBV6-2 or TRBV6-3 and J is TRBJ2-7; TRBD1 matches 9 bases. CDR1 and CDR2 from the germline V gene are MNHEY and SVGEGT. This CDR3 is 13 amino acids long. The trim removed 7 bases at V and 3 bases at J, leaving 4 bases unmatched.

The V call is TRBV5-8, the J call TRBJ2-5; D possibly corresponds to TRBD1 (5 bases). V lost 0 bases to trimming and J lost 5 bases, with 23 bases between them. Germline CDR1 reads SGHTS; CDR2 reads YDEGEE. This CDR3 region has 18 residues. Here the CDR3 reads CASSLVGPLGRAMETQYF. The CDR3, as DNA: TGTGCCAGCAGCTTGGTAGGCCCCTTGGGCAGGGCAATGGAGACCCAGTACTTC.

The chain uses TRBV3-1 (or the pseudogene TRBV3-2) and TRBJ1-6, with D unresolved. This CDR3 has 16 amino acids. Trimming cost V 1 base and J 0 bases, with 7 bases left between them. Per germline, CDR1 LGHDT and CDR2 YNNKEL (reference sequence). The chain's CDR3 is CASSQGVSSYNSPLHF. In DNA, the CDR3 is TGTGCCAGCAGCCAAGGGGTGAGCTCCTATAATTCACCCCTCCACTTT.

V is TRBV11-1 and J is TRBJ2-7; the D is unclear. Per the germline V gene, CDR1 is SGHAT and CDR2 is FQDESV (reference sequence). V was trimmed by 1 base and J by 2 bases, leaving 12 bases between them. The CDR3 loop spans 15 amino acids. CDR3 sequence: CASSLDQDVAYEQYF. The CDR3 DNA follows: TGTGCCAGCAGCTTAGATCAGGACGTGGCCTACGAGCAGTACTTC.

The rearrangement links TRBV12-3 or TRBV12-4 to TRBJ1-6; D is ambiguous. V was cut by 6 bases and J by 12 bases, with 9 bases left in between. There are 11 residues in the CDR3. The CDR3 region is CASSAGGPLHF. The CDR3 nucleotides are TGTGCCAGCAGCGCCGGAGGACCCCTCCACTTT.

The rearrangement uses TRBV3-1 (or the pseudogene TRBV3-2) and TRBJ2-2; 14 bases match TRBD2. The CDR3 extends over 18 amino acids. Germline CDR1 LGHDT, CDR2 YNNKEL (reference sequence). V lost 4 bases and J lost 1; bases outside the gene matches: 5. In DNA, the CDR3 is TGTGCCAGCAGCCCGGGACTAGCGGGGGCCCTGAACACCGGGGAGCTGTTTTTT. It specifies CASSPGLAGALNTGELFF.